These 14 T cell receptor beta chains share one sample of origin, sequenced in a study of shared clonotypes between healthy human individuals. TCRdb's copy holds only in-frame clones and misses some; the assay was immunoSEQ multiplex PCR. The table lists 2 million to 2.5 million clones, less than 95% of them singletons. The sequencing sample was made of naive CD4+ T cells from PBMCs. Subset: CD45RA+ positively selected. These receptors originate from a man in his late teens or twenties in good health. Some clones in this sample may be carry-over from other donors' samples.

The rearrangement uses TRBV5-4 and TRBJ2-2; TRBD2 agrees at 9 bases. Germline V gene data show CDR1 as SGHNT and CDR2 as YYREEE (reference sequence). The CDR3 spans 16 residues. V was pared by 4 bases and J by 4 bases, with 8 bases of the junction left unmatched. The CDR3 DNA follows: TGTGCCAGCAGCCCCCAGCTAGCGGGATCCACCGGGGAGCTGTTTTTT. It translates to CASSPQLAGSTGELFF.

A few counts support this clone. This sample also contains other DNA sequences that code for the same CDR3. The chain employs TRBV5-1 and TRBJ2-7, with a possible D match to TRBD2 (5 bases). The CDR3 consists of 12 residues. V gave up 1 base and J gave up 4 bases, with 6 bases separating them. Germline CDR1 is SGHRS and CDR2 is YFSETQ. The CDR3, as DNA: TGCGCCAGCAGCTTGTCGGGGTACGAGCAGTACTTC. The encoded protein is CASSLSGYEQYF. Together with reference TRBV5-1 and TRBJ2-7, the CDR3 gives the full variable domain: KAGVTQTPRYLIKTRGQQVTLSCSPISGHRSVSWYQQTPGQGLQFLFEYFSETQRNKGNFPGRFSGRQFSNSRSEMNVSTLELGDSALYLCASSLSGYEQYFGPGTRLTVT.

This chain uses TRBV19 with TRBJ2-7, with D unresolved. Germline V lookup: CDR1 LNHDA, CDR2 SQIVND (reference sequence). Trimming left V 5 bases short and J 0 bases short, with 14 bases between. The CDR3 covers 15 residues. The CDR3 DNA reads TGTGCCAGTAGTTCCTTCCAAATTTCCTCCTACGAGCAGTACTTC. The encoded protein is CASSSFQISSYEQYF.

In regard to this clone: The same CDR3 arises from other DNA sequences in this sample as well. The gene calls are TRBV5-1 and TRBJ1-1, with D unclear. The CDR3 extends over 13 amino acids. The V gene lost 0 bases and the J gene lost 4 bases, with 7 bases spanning the gap. The germline V gene has CDR1 SGHRS and CDR2 YFSETQ. CDR3: CASSLGGFTEAFF. Written as DNA, the CDR3 is TGCGCCAGCAGCTTGGGAGGATTCACTGAAGCTTTCTTT.

CDR3 in DNA: TGCGCCAGCAGCCAAGCCGGGACCCTGGGGGAGCAGTACTTC. Its translation is CASSQAGTLGEQYF. The rearrangement links TRBV4-3 to TRBJ2-7; D could derive from TRBD1 or TRBD2 (5 bases each). The V gene lost 1 base and the J gene lost 7 bases, with 14 bases spanning the gap. The CDR3 runs to 14 residues. Germline CDR1 LGHNA, CDR2 YSLEER.

This clone came up once. The chain recombines TRBV7-8 with TRBJ1-4; TRBD1 matches 7 bases. CDR1 is SGHVS, CDR2 FQNEAQ, per germline. The ends lost 4 bases at V and 1 base at J; junction bases unmatched: 3. The CDR3 length is 15 residues. The CDR3 sequence: CASSSRTGTNEKLFF. CDR3 in DNA: TGTGCCAGCAGCTCGAGGACAGGAACTAATGAAAAACTGTTTTTT.

The genes are TRBV7-9 and TRBJ2-1; unclear D gene. This CDR3 has 13 amino acids. Between the trimmed V and J ends, which lost 5 bases and 0 bases, there was a span of 5 bases. CDR1 and CDR2 (germline): SEHNR, FQNEAQ (reference sequence). CDR3: CASSPYSYNEQFF. CDR3 DNA: TGTGCCAGCAGCCCCTACTCCTACAATGAGCAGTTCTTC.

This clone has only one observation. The V call is TRBV28, the J call TRBJ1-1, with TRBD1 matching over 7 bases. Per germline, CDR1 MDHEN and CDR2 SYDVKM. The V segment lost 7 bases and the J segment 6 bases; nucleotides outside the gene matches: 11. This CDR3 comprises 14 residues. The CDR3 is CASKTTGPTPEAFF. The CDR3 nucleotides are TGTGCCAGCAAAACGACAGGGCCTACCCCTGAAGCTTTCTTT.

This chain joins TRBV28 and TRBJ1-2, with D unclear. There are 17 residues in the CDR3. Per germline, CDR1 MDHEN and CDR2 SYDVKM. V was clipped by 5 bases and J by 4 bases, with 23 bases between them. This CDR3 reads CASSPYRRSDRFYGYTF. The CDR3 DNA reads TGTGCCAGCAGTCCCTACCGGCGGTCAGATAGATTCTATGGCTACACCTTC.

The chain combines TRBV6-1 with TRBJ2-1; 10 bases are shared with TRBD2. Germline CDR1 reads MNHNS; CDR2 reads SASEGT. Trimming cost V 1 base and J 5 bases; bases outside gene matches: 2. There are 15 residues in the CDR3. The CDR3 coding sequence is TGTGCCAGCAGTGAAGGGACTAGCGGAAACAATGAGCAGTTCTTC. It codes for CASSEGTSGNNEQFF.

This chain joins TRBV15 and TRBJ1-2, with a possible D match to TRBD1 (6 bases). There are 14 residues in the CDR3. Germline V gives CDR1 LNHNV, CDR2 YYDKDF (reference sequence). V was pared by 0 bases and J by 7 bases, with 12 bases between. CDR3 amino acids: CATSRDRGKGGYTF. The CDR3, as DNA: TGTGCCACCAGCAGAGACAGGGGTAAGGGTGGCTACACCTTC.

V is TRBV7-2 and J is TRBJ2-7; D is unclear. V lost 4 bases and J lost 3, with 7 bases in between. Germline values: CDR1 SGHTA, CDR2 FQGNSA. The length of the CDR3 is 12 residues. The CDR3: CASSSYGYEQYF. CDR3 DNA sequence: TGTGCCAGCAGCTCCTACGGCTACGAGCAGTACTTC.

The CDR3 protein is CASSYEGYGEKLFF. The DNA of the CDR3 is TGTGCCAGCAGTTATGAGGGGTATGGTGAAAAACTGTTTTTT. The chain is built from TRBV6-6 and TRBJ1-4, with D possibly matching TRBD1 (5 bases). Trimming cost V 3 bases and J 7 bases, with 12 bases left between them. The CDR3 has 14 residues. In germline, CDR1 is MNHNY, CDR2 SVGAGI (reference sequence).

The chain couples TRBV4-2 to TRBJ2-7, with 7 bases that match TRBD2. This CDR3 spans 15 amino acids. CDR1 and CDR2 (germline): LGHNA, YNFKEQ. V dropped 4 bases and J dropped 0; count of bases not matched to a gene: 6. CDR3 residues: CASSLQLAISYEQYF. The CDR3 DNA follows: TGTGCCAGCAGCCTTCAACTAGCGATCTCCTACGAGCAGTACTTC.